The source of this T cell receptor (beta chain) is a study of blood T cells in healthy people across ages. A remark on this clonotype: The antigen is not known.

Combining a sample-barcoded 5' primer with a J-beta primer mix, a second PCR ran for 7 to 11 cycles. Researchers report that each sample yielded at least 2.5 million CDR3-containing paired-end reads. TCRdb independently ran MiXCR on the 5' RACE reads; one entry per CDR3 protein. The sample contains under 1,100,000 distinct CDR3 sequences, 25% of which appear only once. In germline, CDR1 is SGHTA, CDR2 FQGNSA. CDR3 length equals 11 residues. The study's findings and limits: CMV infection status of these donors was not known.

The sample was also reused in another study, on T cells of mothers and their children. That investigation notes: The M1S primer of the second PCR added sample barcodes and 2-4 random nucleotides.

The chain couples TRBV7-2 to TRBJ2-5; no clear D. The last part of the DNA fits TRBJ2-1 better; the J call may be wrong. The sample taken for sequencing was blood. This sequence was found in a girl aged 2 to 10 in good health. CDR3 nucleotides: TGTGCCAGCAGCTTCGAGTTTGAGCAGTTCTTC. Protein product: CASSFEFEQFF.